This TCR beta chain stems from a study of blood T cell repertoires in COVID-19. Study-wide context: Sites in the United States, Italy and Spain provided acute and convalescent COVID-19 samples. T cells, B-cell-depleted T cells, or PBMCs supplied cDNA or gDNA.

Between the trimmed V and J ends, which lost 8 bases and 4 bases, there was a span of 8 bases. CDR1 and CDR2 (germline): SNHLY, FYNNEI. This CDR3 is built from 12 residues. In the source study's methods: Amplified reference gene primers provided the basis for estimating nucleated cell counts. Measured with immunoSEQ multiplex PCR; TCRdb has only the in-frame clones, and not every one. Clone size and the V and J calls come from that table; the DNA yielded D and trimming. There are 650,000 to 800,000 clones in the sample; approximately 90% occur only once, and 0.2% to 0.3% lies in the top ten. Material for sequencing was peripheral blood. This TCR was sampled from a woman aged 18 to 35 with acute or convalescent COVID-19. The rearrangement links TRBV2 to TRBJ2-2; D unclear. The CDR3 here is CASFIGTGELFF. CDR3 DNA: TGTGCCAGCTTCATCGGCACCGGGGAGCTGTTTTTT.